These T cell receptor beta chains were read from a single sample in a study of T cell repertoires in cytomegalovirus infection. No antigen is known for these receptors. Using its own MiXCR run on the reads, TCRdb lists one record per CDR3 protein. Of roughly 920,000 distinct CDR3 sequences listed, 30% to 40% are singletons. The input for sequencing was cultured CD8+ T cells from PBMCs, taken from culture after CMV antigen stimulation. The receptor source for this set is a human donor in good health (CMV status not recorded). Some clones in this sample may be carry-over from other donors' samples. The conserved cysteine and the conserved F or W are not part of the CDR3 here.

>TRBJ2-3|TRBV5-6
ASSLAATYTDTQY
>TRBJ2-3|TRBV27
ASSLPGGLGDTQY
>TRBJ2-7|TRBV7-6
ASSPKGREQY
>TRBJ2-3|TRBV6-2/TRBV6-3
ASSYTPDTQY
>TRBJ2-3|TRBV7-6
ASSLYSGGGTDTQY
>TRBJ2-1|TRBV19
ASSMRAGPYNEQF
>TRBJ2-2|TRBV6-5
ASRGDRGLLGELF
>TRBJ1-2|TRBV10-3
AISEIKVAQRQGHGYT
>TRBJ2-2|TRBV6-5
ASSYEDSGTGELF
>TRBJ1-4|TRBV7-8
ASSLYRSPQVNWEKLF
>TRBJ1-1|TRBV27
ASSFGTAGTEAF
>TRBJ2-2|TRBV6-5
ASSYGGDTNTGELF
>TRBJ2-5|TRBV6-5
ASSPPGGGDETQY
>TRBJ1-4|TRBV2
ASSEWLVAGRDEKLF